This TCR beta chain stems from a study of early T cells in non-severe SARS-CoV-2 infection. TCRdb itself ran the 5' RACE reads through MiXCR, one entry per CDR3 protein. Among 80,000 to 100,000 distinct CDR3 sequences listed, approximately 14% were seen once. This clonotype was seen ten or more times. The ends lost 5 bases at V and 4 bases at J; junction bases unmatched: 17. The CDR3 has 17 amino acids. Germline V gene data show CDR1 as MNHEY and CDR2 as SMNVEV (reference sequence). The clonotype comes from an adult who was a healthcare worker with PCR-confirmed SARS-CoV-2 infection or an uninfected control (not recorded which). The sample taken for sequencing was whole blood. The rearrangement uses TRBV27 and TRBJ2-7; 7 positions agree with TRBD1. In DNA, the CDR3 is TGTGCCAGCAGTCCAACCCCAGGACAGGTTGATGTATACGAGCAGTACTTC. Translation gives CASSPTPGQVDVYEQYF.